This T cell receptor beta chain was identified during a study of T cell responses to AZD1222 COVID-19 vaccine. Study-level points and caveats: Spike-specific TCR breadth and depth grew following two AZD1222 doses. Repertoire samples came only from after the peak T cell response.

Method: immunoSEQ multiplex PCR; TCRdb's copy keeps in-frame clones and lacks some. The sample contains about 140,000 clones, 85% to 90% of which appear only once. On this clone itself: Its specificity is not known.

CDR1 and CDR2 from the germline V gene are MDHEN and SYDVKM. The CDR3 extends over 19 amino acids. V shed 5 bases and J 3 bases; nucleotides not matched to a gene: 21. The chain employs TRBV28 and TRBJ2-7, with TRBD2 identical over 8 bases. Sample: peripheral blood, taken 28 days after the second AZD1222 dose. The sequence was obtained from an adult who received the AZD1222 COVID-19 vaccine. CDR3: CASSTRLPGGPRKVYEQYF. The CDR3 nucleotides are TGTGCCAGCAGTACCCGTCTTCCGGGAGGGCCCAGAAAAGTCTACGAGCAGTACTTC.